This passage covers 3 T cell receptor beta chains from one sample sequenced in a study of human T cells and chemical hapten exposure. TCRdb redid the calling of the RACE reads with MiXCR, one entry per CDR3 protein. The table has just under 350,000 distinct CDR3 sequences, under 8% seen once. Time point denoted: patch test 1, 2 weeks after DPC sensitization. Treatment reported: therapeutic diphenylcyclopropenone sensitization with weekly scalp DPC. The sequenced sample was whole blood, obtained in connection with sensitization to the hapten diphenylcyclopropenone (DPC). The receptors shown here come from a woman aged 18-29 years with alopecia areata. Some clones in this sample may be carry-over from other donors' samples.

This clonotype was counted at least ten times. V usage is TRBV4-3 and J usage is TRBJ2-4; possibly TRBD1 for D (5 bases). This CDR3 has 13 residues. V was pared by 2 bases and J by 6 bases, with 8 bases between. Germline CDR1 LGHNA, CDR2 YSLEER. In nucleotides, the CDR3 is TGCGCCAGCAGCCAATCCGACAGAAACATTCAGTACTTC. As protein: CASSQSDRNIQYF.

This clonotype was seen only a few times. This CDR3 is CASSLKYRSDTQYF. The CDR3 region has the DNA TGTGCCAGCAGCTTAAAATACCGTTCGGATACGCAGTATTTT. The chain uses TRBV7-2 and TRBJ2-3; D gene unclear. From germline, CDR1 is SGHTA and CDR2 FQGNSA. This CDR3 spans 14 amino acids. V gave up 2 bases and J gave up 6 bases, with 12 bases separating them.

In this sample, this clonotype turned up a few times. CDR3 nucleotide sequence: TGTGCCAGCAGTTACGTGGGACAGGGGGCGCATAGCACTGAAGCTTTCTTT. Protein sequence: CASSYVGQGAHSTEAFF. The J gene is TRBJ1-1, the V gene TRBV6-5; 12 nucleotides agree with TRBD1. V lost 2 bases to trimming and J lost 4 bases; unmatched junction nucleotides: 8. CDR3 length equals 17 residues. Germline V gene data show CDR1 as MNHEY and CDR2 as SVGAGI.